A selection of T cell receptor beta chains follows, all from one sample in a study of radiotherapy plus CTLA-4 blockade in lung cancer. The protocol was immunoSEQ multiplex PCR, while the TCRdb copy is restricted to in-frame clones and leaves out a portion. There are about 53,000 clones in the sample; 70% to 90% occur only once, and 25% to 35% lies in the top ten. The sample consisted of peripheral blood, taken from a patient treated with radiotherapy plus ipilimumab. The receptors shown here come from a human donor with non-small cell lung cancer whose response to radiotherapy plus ipilimumab could not be evaluated. Both conserved end residues are part of each CDR3. The D gene is left open where the match is weak. Only some rows state a clone size, as once, few, many or a class for expanded clones.

>TRBJ1-2|NA|once|TRBV7-2
TGTGCCAGCAGCCCCACCCGGGGGGCTTTCGGCTACACCTTC
CASSPTRGAFGYTF
>TRBJ2-6|TRBD1|NA|TRBV7-3
TGTGCCAGCAGCTCCCGGGACAGGGGTGCTGGGGCCAACGTCCTGACTTTC
CASSSRDRGAGANVLTF
>TRBJ1-4|TRBD1|NA|TRBV28
TGTGCCAGCAGTTTAGGGGGACAGGGAGGTTTAGGTGAAAAACTGTTTTTT
CASSLGGQGGLGEKLFF
>TRBJ1-1|NA|NA|TRBV19
TGTGCCAGTAGCGGGCAGGGACTGAGGACTGAAGCTTTCTTT
CASSGQGLRTEAFF
>TRBJ2-2|TRBD1|NA|TRBV7-3
TGTGCCAGCAGCTTCAAATCCGGGACAGGGGGCCCCGGGGAGCTGTTTTTT
CASSFKSGTGGPGELFF
>TRBJ2-3|NA|NA|TRBV6-5
TGTGCCAGCAGTCGCCCAGGAACAGATACGCAGTATTTT
CASSRPGTDTQYF
>TRBJ1-1|TRBD1|NA|TRBV19
TGTGCCAGTATTTTGACAGGGTTGAACACTGAAGCTTTCTTT
CASILTGLNTEAFF
>TRBJ2-5|TRBD2|NA|TRBV7-2
TGTGCCAGCAGCTTACTAGCGGGAGAGACCCAGTACTTC
CASSLLAGETQYF
>TRBJ1-1|NA|NA|TRBV9
TGTGCCAGCAGCGCCCGACCAGGGGTATATGCTGAAGCTTTCTTT
CASSARPGVYAEAFF
>TRBJ2-3|TRBD2|NA|TRBV5-4
TGTGCCAGCAGCTTCTCTAGCGGGAGCGTAGATACGCAGTATTTT
CASSFSSGSVDTQYF
>TRBJ2-1|TRBD2|NA|TRBV11-2
TGTGCCAGCAGCCTCAGACTAGCGGGAGGATTGAATGAGCAGTTCTTC
CASSLRLAGGLNEQFF
>TRBJ2-2|NA|NA|TRBV19
TGTGCCAGTAGCTTCAGTCTGAACACCGGGGAGCTGTTTTTT
CASSFSLNTGELFF
>TRBJ1-3|NA|NA|TRBV6-1
TGTGCCAGCAGTTTACAGGGCTCTGGAAACACCATATATTTT
CASSLQGSGNTIYF
>TRBJ1-5|NA|few|TRBV18
TGTGCCAGCTCTGGGGATAGGGGTCAGCCCCAGCATTTT
CASSGDRGQPQHF
>TRBJ1-4|TRBD1|NA|TRBV4-3
TGCGCCAGCAGCCCCGGACAGGCTGCAACTAATGAAAAACTGTTTTTT
CASSPGQAATNEKLFF
>TRBJ2-7|NA|few|TRBV5-1
TGCGCCAGCAGCCCCGAGGTTACCTACGAGCAGTACTTC
CASSPEVTYEQYF
>TRBJ1-4|TRBD1|NA|TRBV28
TGTGCCAGCAGGTCAGGGGGTTCAACTAATGAAAAACTGTTTTTT
CASRSGGSTNEKLFF
>TRBJ1-1|NA|NA|TRBV12-5
TGTGCTAGTGGTTTGGAGTCAGGGGCTGAAGCTTTCTTT
CASGLESGAEAFF
>TRBJ2-3|NA|once|TRBV5-5
TGTGCCAGCAGCTACTCAAGCACAGATACGCAGTATTTT
CASSYSSTDTQYF
>TRBJ2-1|NA|NA|TRBV9
TGTGCCAGCAGCGTAGCAACAGGAGCCTACAATGAGCAGTTCTTC
CASSVATGAYNEQFF
>TRBJ2-7|TRBD2|NA|TRBV28
TGTGCCAGCAGTCGGACTAGCGGGAGGTACGAGCAGTACTTC
CASSRTSGRYEQYF
>TRBJ2-3|TRBD1|NA|TRBV7-2
TGTGCCAGCAGCTTAGGCAGGGGGACAGATACGCAGTATTTT
CASSLGRGTDTQYF
>TRBJ1-3|TRBD1|NA|TRBV9
TGTGCCAGCAGCGCGGACAGGGGGCACTCTGGAAACACCATATATTTT
CASSADRGHSGNTIYF
>TRBJ2-7|NA|NA|TRBV7-2
TGTGCCAGCAGCTTAATGTTTGGGGGGTCTTACTACGAGCAGTACTTC
CASSLMFGGSYYEQYF
>TRBJ2-1|TRBD2|NA|TRBV28
TGTGCCAGCAGTTTTGCGGGACTAGCGGGAGTCGGCAACAATGAGCAGTTCTTC
CASSFAGLAGVGNNEQFF
>TRBJ1-2|NA|NA|TRBV5-1
TGCGCCAGCAGCTTGGGGGAATTAGGGGACTATGGCTACACCTTC
CASSLGELGDYGYTF
>TRBJ2-7|TRBD1|NA|TRBV6-6
TGTGCCAGCAGTACAGGGGTCGAGCAGTACTTC
CASSTGVEQYF
>TRBJ2-7|TRBD2|once|TRBV28
TGTGCCAGCAGTTCGGATGGACTAGCGGCTTACGAGCAGTACTTC
CASSSDGLAAYEQYF
>TRBJ2-7|NA|NA|TRBV6-5
TGTGCCAGCAGGGCGGACTCCTACGAGCAGTACTTC
CASRADSYEQYF
>TRBJ2-1|NA|NA|TRBV5-1
TGCGCCAGCAGCCCGCGGGGTGAGGAGCAGTTCTTC
CASSPRGEEQFF
>TRBJ2-1|TRBD1|NA|TRBV29-1
TGCAGCTTGGGACAGGACGGACCTAATGAGCAGTTCTTC
CSLGQDGPNEQFF
>TRBJ1-2|TRBD1|NA|TRBV4-1
TGCGCCAGCAGCCAGATAACCGTACAGGGGGTGGGGGGCTACACCTTC
CASSQITVQGVGGYTF
>TRBJ1-2|TRBD1|NA|TRBV7-9
TGTGCCAGCAGCTTAGCCGGGACAGGCGTCTATGGCTACACCTTC
CASSLAGTGVYGYTF
>TRBJ2-3|TRBD2|NA|TRBV27
TGTGCCATTGCTCCGGGACTAAGCTTCACAGATACGCAGTATTTT
CAIAPGLSFTDTQYF
>TRBJ2-3|NA|NA|TRBV5-1
TGCGCCAGCAGCTTACGGGAAGGCACAGATACGCAGTATTTT
CASSLREGTDTQYF
>TRBJ2-5|TRBD1|once|TRBV18
TGTGCCAGCTCATCCGGGACAGGGGGCAGAGAGACCCAGTACTTC
CASSSGTGGRETQYF
>TRBJ2-3|TRBD2|NA|TRBV29-1
TGCAGCGTTGAGGGTTGGGGGGGTTACTCAGATACGCAGTATTTT
CSVEGWGGYSDTQYF
>TRBJ2-7|NA|NA|TRBV27
TGTGCCAGCAGTCTACAAGGGACATCTACGTACGAGCAGTACTTC
CASSLQGTSTYEQYF